This record looks at one TCR beta chain sequence and its context. Its target is not known. The CDR3 spans 16 residues. CDR1 is MNHEY, CDR2 SVGAGI, per germline. The junction had 12 bases not matched to a gene; V was cut back by 4 bases and J by 4 bases. This sample stems from a study of cytomegalovirus exposure and HLA in healthy donors. Overall study: An earlier analysis found some 100 million unique TCR beta sequences from approximately 170 million T cells. Broader study findings: Later work found that TCR association rates differed between HLA loci; DRB1 had the most and HLA-C the fewest.

The PCR ran on 60 Vbeta and 13 Jbeta primers. Sequencing used immunoSEQ multiplex PCR; TCRdb keeps in-frame clones, though not all of them. The sample consists of some 130,000 clones, around 80% of them appearing once. Sequenced input: PBMCs. This TCR came from a human donor in good health. The chain uses TRBV6-5 and TRBJ1-2, with TRBD1 matching 7 bases. The CDR3 sequence: CASSFMHRGPLYGYTF. CDR3 in DNA: TGTGCCAGCAGTTTTATGCACAGGGGCCCCCTCTATGGCTACACCTTC.